This TCR beta chain appears in the sequencing data of a study of cytomegalovirus exposure and HLA in healthy donors. In the study overall: Researchers previously reported finding just under 120 million unique TCR beta sequences from 150 million to 200 million T cells.

This clone has just a few counts. The antigen is not known. Study-wide results and caveats: The study labeled 164 TCR beta chains cytomegalovirus-associated. Later analysis identified 16,951 TCR beta sequences associated with HLA alleles, using a false discovery rate threshold of 0.05.

The V segment lost 3 bases and the J segment 2 bases; nucleotides outside the gene matches: 4. The CDR3 has 16 amino acids. Germline V gene sequence: CDR1 MGHRA, CDR2 YSYEKL. The PCR contained 60 Vbeta and 13 Jbeta primers. The table came from immunoSEQ multiplex PCR; TCRdb's copy has only in-frame clones and leaves some out. Among 200,000 to 250,000 clones listed, approximately 78% were seen once. Source material: PBMCs. The clonotype originates from a woman aged 35 to 49 in good health and CMV-seronegative. The V call is TRBV4-1, the J call TRBJ2-2; 9 nucleotides line up with TRBD2. CDR3 sequence reads: CASSQALAGNTGELFF. As DNA, the CDR3 is TGCGCCAGCAGCCAGGCGCTAGCGGGAAACACCGGGGAGCTGTTTTTT.